This TCR beta chain was retrieved from a study of blood T cell repertoires in COVID-19 (dated by TCRdb to the early 2020s). General notes on the study: Samples covering the acute and convalescent phases of COVID-19 were provided by collaborators in the United States, Italy and Spain. Deeply sampled blood TCRbeta repertoires from subjects exposed to, actively infected with, or recovered from COVID-19 were included in the dataset. Samples came from the ongoing ImmuneRACE study (first 160 participants) plus 1,254 subjects from 6 global collaborators. Where HLA class I and class II types were available, the types were taken from metadata supplied by the sample provider, not from assay-based typing. The prospective study material was composed of cDNA or gDNA derived from T cells, B-cell-depleted T cells, or PBMCs. A de-identified subject ID, COVID-19 status, age in years and sex were almost always included in the sample metadata. The repertoires were released in a freely available public database intended as a resource for research on the immune response to SARS-CoV-2.

Participants in the prospective study were aged about 18 to 100 years, lived in 20 to 30 United States geographic areas, and enrolled through a virtual design. To assign participants to cohorts, the prospective study relied on clinical history that participants themselves reported in a screening survey and a study questionnaire. A participant counted as exposed if, within 2 weeks of entering the study, that participant had been in contact with someone who had a PCR-confirmed or clinician-diagnosed COVID-19 case. In the prospective study, whole blood, serum and a nasopharyngeal or oropharyngeal swab were collected from each participant by mobile phlebotomists. Over an approximately 2-month period, participants in the prospective study had the option of providing additional blood draws and questionnaires. Prospective study blood samples were shipped either frozen or at room temperature before DNA extraction.

Concerning this clone itself: Its antigen specificity is not known. Base qualities are not at hand, and no much larger clone is one base apart.

Results and caveats for the whole study, not just this receptor: The amount of clinical and demographic metadata varied by source and participant and was provided uncurated.

Trimming costs V 4 bases and J 5 bases, and their ends lie 9 bases apart. Via the germline V gene, CDR1 is ENHRY and CDR2 SYGVKD. From the cysteine through the phenylalanine, the CDR3 covers 14 amino acids. The only DNA kept is the CDR3, 42 bases in frame from the first base. TCRbeta CDR3 regions were amplified from genomic DNA using the immunoSEQ Assay, a bias-controlled multiplex PCR. Under the source paper's analysis protocol: Nucleated cell counts per sample were estimated from amplification of reference gene primers within the assay. Sequence reads were collapsed and filtered to measure the absolute abundance of every unique TCRbeta CDR3 rearrangement. For each sample, productive Simpson clonality was calculated by taking the square root of Simpson's diversity index across productive rearrangements. TCRdb holds this immuneACCESS table with in-frame rearrangements only. Some clones are missing; in checked studies, unresolved V genes explain under half, and the rest has no known cause. D and trimming come from the DNA, and the V and J calls and clone size come from that table. This sample has 250,000 to 400,000 clones in its table, and around 85% of those were observed once. The ten largest clones add up to 1.5% to 2% of the sample.

This TCR came from a woman younger than 45 who had been exposed to COVID-19. This chain joins TRBV10-3 to TRBJ1-6; the D segment could be TRBD1, given 5 matching bases. The sequenced material came from PBMCs or T cells enriched from blood (not recorded which). The DNA reads as follows: TGTGCCATCAGTGGCGTCAGGGATAATTCACCCCTCCACTTT. Its product reads: CAISGVRDNSPLHF.